Detailed here is one T cell receptor beta chain. Mismatch with germline at one junction end may stem from a read error. The entry originates in a study of early T cells in non-severe SARS-CoV-2 infection. Researchers attached unique molecular identifiers to individual cDNA molecules. TCRdb re-called the 5' RACE reads with MiXCR, one entry per CDR3 protein. The repertoire holds tens of thousands of distinct CDR3 sequences, 10% to 15% seen once, with roughly 6.8% in the top ten. The source material was whole blood. The sequence was collected from an adult who was a healthcare worker with PCR-confirmed SARS-CoV-2 infection or an uninfected control (not recorded which).

CDR3 sequence (DNA): TGTGTCAGCACCTCGACAGGGGGCGCGAACTATGGCTACACCTTC. It specifies CVSTSTGGANYGYTF. This rearrangement joins TRBV2 to TRBJ1-2, with 10 bases that match TRBD1. The CDR3 is 15 amino acids. Germline V gene data show CDR1 as SNHLY and CDR2 as FYNNEI.